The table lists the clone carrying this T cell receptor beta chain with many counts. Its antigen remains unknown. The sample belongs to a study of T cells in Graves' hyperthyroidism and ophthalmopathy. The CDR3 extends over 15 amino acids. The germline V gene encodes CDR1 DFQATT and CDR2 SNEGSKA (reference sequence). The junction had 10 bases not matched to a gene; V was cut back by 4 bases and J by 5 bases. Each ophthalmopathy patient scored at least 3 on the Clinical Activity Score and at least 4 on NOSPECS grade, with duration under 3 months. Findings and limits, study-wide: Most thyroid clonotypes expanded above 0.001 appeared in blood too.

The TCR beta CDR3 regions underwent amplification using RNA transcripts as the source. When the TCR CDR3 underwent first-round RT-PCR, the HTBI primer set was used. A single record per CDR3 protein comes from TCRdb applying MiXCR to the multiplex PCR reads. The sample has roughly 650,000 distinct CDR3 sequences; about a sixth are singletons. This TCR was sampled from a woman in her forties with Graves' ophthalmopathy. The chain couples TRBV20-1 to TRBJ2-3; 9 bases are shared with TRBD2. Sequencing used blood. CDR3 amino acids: CSATGIAGAEDTQYF. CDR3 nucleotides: TGCAGTGCTACCGGGATAGCGGGAGCGGAAGATACGCAGTATTTT.